One sample yielded the 7 T cell receptor beta chains listed below, sequenced in a study of shared clonotypes between healthy human individuals. Data came from immunoSEQ multiplex PCR; TCRdb stores just in-frame clones and leaves some out. Here the sample spans roughly 2.6 million clones, just over 90% being singletons. The sample was naive CD4+ T cells sorted from blood. Subset specified: CD45RA+ positively selected. The receptors were sampled from a young man in good health.

This chain connects TRBV30 to TRBJ2-1, with 16 bases lining up with TRBD2. This CDR3 comprises 15 residues. Per the germline V gene, CDR1 is GTSNPN and CDR2 is SVGIG (reference sequence). V shed 2 bases and J 13 bases; nucleotides not matched to a gene: 8. CDR3 region: CAWSTVGTSGRAQFF. The DNA of the CDR3 is TGTGCCTGGAGTACCGTTGGGACTAGCGGGAGGGCCCAGTTCTTC.

The chain has TRBV10-3 and TRBJ2-1; the match to TRBD2 covers 7 bases. There are 16 residues in the CDR3. V lost 0 bases, J lost 2 bases, and 4 bases stayed unmatched. Germline V lookup: CDR1 ENHRY, CDR2 SYGVKD. This chain's CDR3 is CAISESGGDAYNEQFF. CDR3 in DNA: TGTGCCATCAGTGAGTCGGGGGGGGATGCCTACAATGAGCAGTTCTTC.

The J gene is TRBJ2-3, the V gene TRBV11-1; D is unresolved. The germline V and J ends were trimmed by 4 bases and 1 base, with 3 bases remaining between them. This CDR3 is built from 12 residues. Per germline, CDR1 SGHAT and CDR2 FQDESV (reference sequence). CDR3 sequence (DNA): TGTGCCAGCAGCTACCGCACAGATACGCAGTATTTT. It codes for CASSYRTDTQYF.

This clone has only one observation. The rearrangement uses TRBV11-1 and TRBJ1-6; D gene ambiguous. The ends were cut back, 3 bases at V and 0 bases at J, with 3 bases in the middle. In germline, CDR1 is SGHAT, CDR2 FQDESV (reference sequence). The CDR3 spans 14 residues. CDR3 sequence: CASSLFSYNSPLHF. The CDR3 bases are TGTGCCAGCAGCTTGTTCTCCTATAATTCACCCCTCCACTTT.

Concerning this clone: The sample contains more than one DNA sequence encoding this CDR3. The gene calls are TRBV19 and TRBJ2-7, with D uncertain. Trimming cost V 6 bases and J 0 bases, with 9 bases left between them. This CDR3 region has 13 residues. Germline V gene sequence: CDR1 LNHDA, CDR2 SQIVND (reference sequence). The CDR3 region has the DNA TGTGCCAGTAGCTCGACGAGCTCCTACGAGCAGTACTTC. Protein product: CASSSTSSYEQYF.

The gene calls are TRBV6-5 and TRBJ1-2; no firm D call. Germline V gene sequence: CDR1 MNHEY, CDR2 SVGAGI. V was shortened by 2 bases and J by 4 bases, with 8 bases between the two germline ends. The CDR3 length is 13 residues. CDR3 in DNA: TGTGCCAGCAGTTACACGGCAACCTATGGCTACACCTTC. Protein product: CASSYTATYGYTF.

The chain carries TRBV11-3 and TRBJ1-5, with D maybe TRBD1 (5 bases). This CDR3 is built from 12 residues. Trimming cost V 11 bases and J 4 bases, with 12 bases left between them. Germline CDR1 reads SGHNT; CDR2 reads YENEEA. The CDR3 DNA follows: TGTGCCGCTTACAGGAATAATCAGCCCCAGCATTTT. Translation gives CAAYRNNQPQHF.